The 26 T cell receptor beta chains in this list originate from one sample, sequenced in a study of shared clonotypes between healthy human individuals. Here immunoSEQ multiplex PCR was the method, and the copy in TCRdb shows in-frame clones only, minus some. The table lists fewer than 3 million clones, around 92% of them singletons, with more than 0.35% in the top ten. Sequenced: naive CD4+ T cells from PBMCs. Subset indicated: CD45RA+ positively selected. These receptors were obtained from a man aged 18 to 29 in good health. Some clones in this sample may be carry-over from other donors' samples.

This chain joins TRBV27 and TRBJ2-3; D remains unclear. The CDR3 runs to 11 residues. From germline, CDR1 is MNHEY and CDR2 SMNVEV (reference sequence). V lost 8 bases, J lost 1 base, and 4 bases lay in between. The DNA of the CDR3 is TGTGCCAGCGGGCGCACAGATACGCAGTATTTT. It translates to CASGRTDTQYF.

This clone was seen once. J is TRBJ2-1 and V is TRBV9, with TRBD1 identical over 10 bases. The CDR3 length is 15 residues. V shed 3 bases and J 10 bases; nucleotides not matched to a gene: 10. Germline CDR1 and CDR2: SGDLS and YYNGEE. The CDR3 sequence is CASSAGQGLRIEQFF. CDR3 DNA sequence: TGTGCCAGCAGCGCGGGACAGGGGCTTCGTATAGAGCAGTTCTTC.

V gene TRBV28 combines with J gene TRBJ1-2; TRBD1 matches at 8 bases. J was trimmed by 3 bases and V by 10 bases; bases with no gene match: 13. CDR3 length: 15 amino acids. CDR1 is MDHEN, CDR2 SYDVKM, per germline. This CDR3 reads CATIQRGGQDYGYTF. CDR3 coding DNA: TGTGCCACCATCCAGAGGGGGGGACAGGACTATGGCTACACCTTC.

The chain couples TRBV19 to TRBJ1-4; no reliable D call. V lost 2 bases to trimming and J lost 6 bases, with 13 bases between them. This CDR3 contains 15 residues. Germline CDR1 is LNHDA and CDR2 is SQIVND (reference sequence). This CDR3 is CASSIQDNSHEKLFF. For the CDR3, the DNA is TGTGCCAGTAGTATACAAGACAACAGTCATGAAAAACTGTTTTTT.

The chain is built from TRBV5-6 and TRBJ2-2; D might be TRBD2 (6 bases). The V and J ends lost 1 base and 2 bases respectively, with 12 bases between them. The CDR3 is 16 amino acids. The germline V gene has CDR1 SGHDT and CDR2 YYEEEE. The CDR3 DNA is TGTGCCAGCAGCTTGATCGGTAGCGGTAACACCGGGGAGCTGTTTTTT. Translating it yields CASSLIGSGNTGELFF. The complete variable domain, with remaining parts taken from reference TRBV5-6 and TRBJ2-2, reads DAGVTQSPTHLIKTRGQQVTLRCSPKSGHDTVSWYQQALGQGPQFIFQYYEEEERQRGNFPDRFSGHQFPNYSSELNVNALLLGDSALYLCASSLIGSGNTGELFFGEGSRLTVL.

The V and J genes are TRBV9 and TRBJ2-7; possible D gene TRBD2, 5 bases. The V end lost 1 base, the J end lost 6 bases, and 20 bases lay between the germline ends. The CDR3 runs 16 residues. Germline loops: CDR1 SGDLS, CDR2 YYNGEE. This chain's CDR3 is CASSVSGRPFPGEQYF. DNA of the CDR3: TGTGCCAGCAGCGTAAGCGGCAGGCCCTTTCCAGGCGAGCAGTACTTC.

This clone occurred a few times. At the DNA level, this CDR3 is encoded by other sequences in the same sample as well. The chain carries TRBV30 and TRBJ1-3; no firm D call. V was pared by 2 bases and J by 0 bases, with 2 bases between. This CDR3 comprises 12 residues. Germline loops: CDR1 GTSNPN, CDR2 SVGIG (reference sequence). Here the CDR3 reads CAWSPSGNTIYF. The CDR3 bases are TGTGCCTGGAGTCCCTCTGGAAACACCATATATTTT. Full variable domain (outside the CDR3, taken from reference TRBV30 and TRBJ1-3): SQTIHQWPATLVQPVGSPLSLECTVEGTSNPNLYWYRQAAGRGLQLLFYSVGIGQISSEVPQNLSASRPQDRQFILSSKKLLLSDSGFYLCAWSPSGNTIYFGEGSWLTVV.

The rearrangement links TRBV6-5 to TRBJ1-1; 7 bases are shared with TRBD1. J was trimmed by 2 bases and V by 0 bases; bases with no gene match: 3. CDR1 MNHEY and CDR2 SVGAGI come from the germline V gene. The CDR3 loop spans 15 amino acids. The CDR3: CASSYSGQVNTEAFF. The CDR3 bases are TGTGCCAGCAGTTACTCAGGACAGGTAAACACTGAAGCTTTCTTT.

The chain has TRBV6-5 and TRBJ2-1, with D possibly matching TRBD1 (5 bases). Trimming stripped 2 bases from V and 8 bases from J, with 7 bases between. This CDR3 has 12 residues. Germline V gene sequence: CDR1 MNHEY, CDR2 SVGAGI. CDR3 in DNA: TGTGCCAGCAGTTACACAGGTCATGAGCAGTTCTTC. The encoded protein is CASSYTGHEQFF.

Points on this clone: This same CDR3 is encoded by further DNA sequences in the sample. The J gene is TRBJ2-3, the V gene TRBV27; D is unclear. The length of the CDR3 is 14 residues. V lost 2 bases to trimming and J lost 0 bases, with 6 bases between them. Germline V lookup: CDR1 MNHEY, CDR2 SMNVEV (reference sequence). Written as DNA, the CDR3 is TGTGCCAGCAGTTTAGTTGCTAGCACAGATACGCAGTATTTT. This codes for CASSLVASTDTQYF.

The rearrangement joins TRBV18 to TRBJ1-1, with 10 bases matching TRBD1. CDR3 length equals 15 residues. CDR1 and CDR2 (germline): KGHSH, LQKENI. J was trimmed by 1 base and V by 4 bases; bases with no gene match: 3. CDR3 region: CASSQRDRGNTEAFF. The CDR3 DNA sequence: TGTGCCAGCTCACAACGGGACAGGGGGAACACTGAAGCTTTCTTT.

The CDR3: CASSQRRTGDGYTF. In DNA form, the CDR3 reads TGTGCCAGCAGCCAACGTCGGACAGGGGACGGCTACACCTTC. The V gene is TRBV9, the J gene TRBJ1-2; 9 nucleotides align to TRBD1. Germline CDR1 reads SGDLS; CDR2 reads YYNGEE. V gave up 4 bases and J gave up 8 bases; unmatched junction bases: 9. This CDR3 comprises 14 residues.

V is TRBV28 and J is TRBJ2-2, with D perhaps given as TRBD1 or TRBD2 (5 bases each). Germline values: CDR1 MDHEN, CDR2 SYDVKM. The CDR3 is 13 amino acids. Trimming pared 6 bases from V and 7 bases from J, leaving 12 bases between. DNA of the CDR3: TGTGCCAGCAGCTCCGGGACGTACGGGGAGCTGTTTTTT. It translates to CASSSGTYGELFF.

This rearrangement joins TRBV10-3 to TRBJ1-2; the D is unclear. CDR1 and CDR2 from the germline V gene are ENHRY and SYGVKD. The CDR3 has 14 amino acids. V was cut by 0 bases and J by 4 bases, with 9 bases left in between. CDR3 region: CAISESGEVYGYTF. The CDR3 DNA reads TGTGCCATCAGTGAGTCGGGAGAGGTCTATGGCTACACCTTC.

This clone was seen only once. The rearrangement uses TRBV7-2 and TRBJ1-3, with D perhaps matching TRBD1 (6 bases). There are 15 residues in the CDR3. Trimming took 4 bases from V and 2 from J, leaving 12 bases between them. Germline values: CDR1 SGHTA, CDR2 FQGNSA. This CDR3 reads CASSSKQGPGNTIYF. Here the CDR3 DNA reads TGTGCCAGCAGCTCAAAACAGGGACCTGGAAACACCATATATTTT.

Of note for this clone: Distinct nucleotide sequences in the sample also encode this CDR3. This sequence joins TRBV2 and TRBJ2-7; D remains unclear. The germline V and J ends were trimmed by 3 bases and 3 bases, with 12 bases remaining between them. CDR1 and CDR2 from the germline V gene are SNHLY and FYNNEI. The CDR3 is made up of 14 amino acids. The CDR3, as DNA: TGTGCCAGCAGTGAGGGCATAACGAGCTACGAGCAGTACTTC. Translated: CASSEGITSYEQYF.

The V and J genes are TRBV9 and TRBJ1-3; D possibly corresponds to TRBD1 (5 bases). V lost 0 bases and J lost 6, with 16 bases in between. CDR3 length: 16 amino acids. Germline assignment: CDR1 SGDLS and CDR2 YYNGEE. The chain's CDR3 is CASSVVGRVIENTIYF. CDR3 bases: TGTGCCAGCAGCGTAGTGGGCAGGGTGATTGAAAACACCATATATTTT.

The genes are TRBV28 and TRBJ1-4; D remains unclear. V was pared by 6 bases and J by 5 bases, with 7 bases between. Germline V gives CDR1 MDHEN, CDR2 SYDVKM. This CDR3 comprises 12 residues. This CDR3 reads CASSGGNEKLFF. DNA for the CDR3: TGTGCCAGCAGCGGTGGAAATGAAAAACTGTTTTTT.

This sequence joins TRBV28 and TRBJ1-1, with a tentative D call TRBD1 (6 bases). The CDR3 loop spans 15 amino acids. Trimming stripped 2 bases from V and 5 bases from J, with 15 bases between. Germline CDR1 and CDR2: MDHEN and SYDVKM. The CDR3 reads CASSLPLGGLTEAFF. CDR3 coding DNA: TGTGCCAGCAGTTTACCCCTCGGGGGGCTAACTGAAGCTTTCTTT.

The chain carries TRBV15 and TRBJ2-1; TRBD1 is a possible D gene (6 bases). The V gene lost 1 base and the J gene lost 3 bases, with 13 bases spanning the gap. This CDR3 region has 16 residues. The germline V gene encodes CDR1 LNHNV and CDR2 YYDKDF (reference sequence). CDR3 loop: CATSRAKDRNYNEQFF. The CDR3, as DNA: TGTGCCACCAGCAGAGCTAAGGACAGAAACTACAATGAGCAGTTCTTC. Based on the CDR3 plus reference TRBV15 and TRBJ2-1, the full variable domain is DAMVIQNPRYQVTQFGKPVTLSCSQTLNHNVMYWYQQKSSQAPKLLFHYYDKDFNNEADTPDNFQSRRPNTSFCFLDIRSPGLGDTAMYLCATSRAKDRNYNEQFFGPGTRLTVL.

Of note for this clone: The sample has other DNA sequences that encode this CDR3 too. The CDR3 here is CASSSPGQGNEKLFF. In DNA, the CDR3 is TGTGCCAGCAGCTCCCCGGGACAGGGGAATGAAAAACTGTTTTTT. This chain uses TRBV5-4 with TRBJ1-4; 10 bases match TRBD1. From germline, CDR1 is SGHNT and CDR2 YYREEE (reference sequence). V dropped 3 bases and J dropped 5; count of bases not matched to a gene: 4. The CDR3 loop spans 15 amino acids. Using reference TRBV5-4 and TRBJ1-4 for the parts outside the CDR3, the full variable domain is ETGVTQSPTHLIKTRGQQVTLRCSSQSGHNTVSWYQQALGQGPQFIFQYYREEENGRGNFPPRFSGLQFPNYSSELNVNALELDDSALYLCASSSPGQGNEKLFFGSGTQLSVL.

This sequence joins TRBV4-2 and TRBJ2-7; no definite D call. V lost 0 bases and J lost 0, with 12 bases in between. From germline, CDR1 is LGHNA and CDR2 YNFKEQ. The CDR3 has 16 residues. The CDR3 spells CASSQDRTHSSYEQYF. CDR3 coding DNA: TGTGCCAGCAGCCAAGACCGGACCCACAGCTCCTACGAGCAGTACTTC.

This chain uses TRBV5-1 with TRBJ2-6; maybe TRBD1 (5 bases). Trimming pared 3 bases from V and 0 bases from J, leaving 7 bases between. Germline loops: CDR1 SGHRS, CDR2 YFSETQ. The CDR3 has 15 amino acids. CDR3 DNA: TGCGCCAGCAGCTCCGGACACTCTGGGGCCAACGTCCTGACTTTC. Translation gives CASSSGHSGANVLTF.

The chain combines TRBV6-1 with TRBJ1-4; the D is unclear. The germline V and J ends were trimmed by 1 base and 3 bases, with 15 bases remaining between them. This CDR3 is 17 amino acids long. Germline V lookup: CDR1 MNHNS, CDR2 SASEGT. The CDR3 is CASSEGAVPPANEKLFF. CDR3 sequence (DNA): TGTGCCAGCAGTGAAGGGGCAGTACCCCCTGCTAATGAAAAACTGTTTTTT.

The rearrangement uses TRBV15 and TRBJ2-1; 10 nucleotides line up with TRBD1. The V and J ends lost 3 bases and 4 bases, in that order; junction bases with no gene match: 15. This CDR3 comprises 19 residues. The germline gives CDR1 LNHNV, CDR2 YYDKDF (reference sequence). CDR3 sequence: CATSSRDRGVAGFYNEQFF. Here the CDR3 DNA reads TGTGCCACCAGCAGTCGGGACAGGGGTGTGGCGGGGTTTTACAATGAGCAGTTCTTC.

The V gene is TRBV18, the J gene TRBJ1-1; D is uncertain. The V gene's germline CDR1 is KGHSH and CDR2 LQKENI. This CDR3 is 15 amino acids long. V lost 3 bases and J 13 bases, leaving 24 bases between the germline ends. The CDR3 bases are TGTGCCAGCTCACCTCTCCAATCAAAAGACCTTTATGGTTTCTTT. Its protein is CASSPLQSKDLYGFF.